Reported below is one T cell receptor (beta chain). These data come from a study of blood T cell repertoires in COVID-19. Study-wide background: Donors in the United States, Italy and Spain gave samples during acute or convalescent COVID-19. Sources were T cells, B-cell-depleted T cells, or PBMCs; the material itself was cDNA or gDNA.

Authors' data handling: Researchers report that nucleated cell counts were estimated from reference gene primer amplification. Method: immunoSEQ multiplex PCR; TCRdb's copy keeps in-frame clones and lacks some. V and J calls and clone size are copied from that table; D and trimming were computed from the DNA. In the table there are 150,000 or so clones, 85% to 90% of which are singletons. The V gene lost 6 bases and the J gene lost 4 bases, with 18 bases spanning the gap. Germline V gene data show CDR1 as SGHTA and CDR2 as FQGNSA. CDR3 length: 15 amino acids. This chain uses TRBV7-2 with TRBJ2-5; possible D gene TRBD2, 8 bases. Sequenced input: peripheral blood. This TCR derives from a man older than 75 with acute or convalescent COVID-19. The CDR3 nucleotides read TGTGCCAGCAGGGGAGGGGGCGGACTAGCAGAGACCCAGTACTTC. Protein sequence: CASRGGGGLAETQYF.